This T cell receptor (beta chain) derives from a study of cytomegalovirus exposure and HLA in healthy donors. The PCR was carried out with 60 Vbeta primers and 13 Jbeta primers. The protocol was immunoSEQ multiplex PCR, while the TCRdb copy is restricted to in-frame clones and leaves out a portion. The record lists around 100,000 clones, of which the ten most abundant hold about 0.58%. Trimming cost V 4 bases and J 4 bases, with 15 bases left between them. The CDR3 totals 16 residues. Germline V CDR1 and CDR2: SGHDT, YYEEEE. Study-wide findings and caveats: Later on, a genetic analysis was performed. It linked a missense variant in DCLRE1C with V- and J-gene trimming of TCR beta. Information on immune exposure was restricted to one variable (CMV serostatus). Later work associated roughly 17,000 TCR beta sequences with HLA alleles at 0.05 false discovery rate.

In regard to this clone: Its antigen is unidentified.

This clonotype was sampled from a man aged 50 to 60 in good health and CMV-seronegative. What was sequenced was PBMCs. The V call is TRBV5-6, the J call TRBJ2-6; D is possibly TRBD1 (6 bases). The CDR3: CASSRQVVRGANVLTF. The CDR3 DNA reads as TGTGCCAGCAGCAGACAGGTCGTTAGAGGGGCCAACGTCCTGACTTTC.